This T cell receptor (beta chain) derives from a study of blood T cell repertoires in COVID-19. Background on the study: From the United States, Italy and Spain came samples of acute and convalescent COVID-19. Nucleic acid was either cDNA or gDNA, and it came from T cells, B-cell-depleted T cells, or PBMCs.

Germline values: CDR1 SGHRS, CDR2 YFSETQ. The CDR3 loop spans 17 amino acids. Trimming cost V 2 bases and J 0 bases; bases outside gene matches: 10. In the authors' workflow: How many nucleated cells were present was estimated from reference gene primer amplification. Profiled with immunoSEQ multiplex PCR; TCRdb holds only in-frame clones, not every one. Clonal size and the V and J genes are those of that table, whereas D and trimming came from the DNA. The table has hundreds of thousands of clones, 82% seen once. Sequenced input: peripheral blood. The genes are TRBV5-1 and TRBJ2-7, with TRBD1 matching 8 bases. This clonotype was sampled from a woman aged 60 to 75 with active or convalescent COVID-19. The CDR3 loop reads CASSLRVRQGTSYEQYF. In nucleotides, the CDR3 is TGCGCCAGCAGCTTAAGGGTCAGACAGGGGACCTCCTACGAGCAGTACTTC. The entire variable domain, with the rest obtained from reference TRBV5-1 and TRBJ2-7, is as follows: KAGVTQTPRYLIKTRGQQVTLSCSPISGHRSVSWYQQTPGQGLQFLFEYFSETQRNKGNFPGRFSGRQFSNSRSEMNVSTLELGDSALYLCASSLRVRQGTSYEQYFGPGTRLTVT.